The 9 T cell receptor beta chains below all came from one sample that was sequenced in a study of shared T cell receptors in the human thymus. Sequencing used immunoSEQ multiplex PCR; TCRdb keeps in-frame clones, though not all of them. In the table there are under 450,000 clones, around 95% of which are singletons. Specimen: thymocytes. The source of these receptors is a human donor.

The J gene is TRBJ2-3, the V gene TRBV7-3; D ambiguous. CDR1 and CDR2 (germline): SGHTA, FQGTGA. The CDR3 loop spans 14 amino acids. The germline V and J ends were trimmed by 5 bases and 2 bases, with 11 bases remaining between them. CDR3 coding DNA: TGTGCCAGCAGCCTTACCGGGTCCACAGATACGCAGTATTTT. Its translation: CASSLTGSTDTQYF.

This chain uses TRBV4-1 with TRBJ2-2; TRBD1 matches at 7 bases. The CDR3 consists of 14 residues. From germline, CDR1 is MGHRA and CDR2 YSYEKL. V dropped 10 bases and J dropped 5; count of bases not matched to a gene: 10. The CDR3 nucleotides are TGCGCCACCCGACAGGGATTACTAACCGGGGAGCTGTTTTTT. As protein: CATRQGLLTGELFF.

In this sample, this clone turned up once. J is TRBJ2-2 and V is TRBV7-6; TRBD1 agrees at 11 bases. The CDR3 contains 20 residues. Trimming removed 1 base from V and 1 base from J; junction bases left unmatched: 11. Germline V lookup: CDR1 SGHVS, CDR2 FNYEAQ. The CDR3 DNA reads as TGTGCCAGCAGCTTAGAATCTCGCCCCGGGACAGGGGGGAACACCGGGGAGCTGTTTTTT. This translates into CASSLESRPGTGGNTGELFF.

The V and J genes are TRBV7-3 and TRBJ2-5, with D hard to call. Trimming shortened V by 3 bases and J by 3 bases, and 8 bases separated the two germline ends. CDR1 SGHTA and CDR2 FQGTGA come from the germline V gene. This CDR3 is built from 13 residues. DNA for the CDR3: TGTGCCAGCAGCTTCCGGCATAAAGAGACCCAGTACTTC. The encoded protein is CASSFRHKETQYF.

The genes are TRBV19 and TRBJ2-4; tentative D call: TRBD2 (7 bases). Germline CDR1 LNHDA, CDR2 SQIVND (reference sequence). Between the trimmed V and J ends, which lost 2 bases and 7 bases, there was a span of 21 bases. CDR3 length: 17 residues. The CDR3 reads CASSIRVEEGGGNIQYF. The CDR3, as DNA: TGTGCCAGTAGTATACGGGTTGAAGAGGGAGGGGGGAACATTCAGTACTTC.

This clone is a singleton in its sample. This chain uses TRBV30 with TRBJ2-7; 12 bases align to TRBD2. Germline V CDR1 and CDR2: GTSNPN, SVGIG (reference sequence). The CDR3 runs to 18 residues. V lost 2 bases to trimming and J lost 5 bases; unmatched junction nucleotides: 16. This CDR3 is CAWSTGGPLLAGGDEQYF. The CDR3, as DNA: TGTGCCTGGAGTACGGGGGGGCCCCTACTAGCGGGAGGAGACGAGCAGTACTTC.

The gene calls are TRBV18 and TRBJ1-3; D might be TRBD1 (5 bases). The CDR3 totals 19 residues. CDR1 and CDR2 (germline): KGHSH, LQKENI. Trimming removed 3 bases at V and 0 bases at J, with 21 bases between. The chain's CDR3 is CASSPAHEQEGFSGNTIYF. In nucleotides, the CDR3 is TGTGCCAGCTCACCGGCGCACGAACAGGAGGGTTTCTCTGGAAACACCATATATTTT.

The chain carries TRBV6-5 and TRBJ2-2, with 9 bases identical to TRBD2. CDR3 length equals 15 residues. V lost 0 bases and J lost 7; bases outside the gene matches: 3. CDR1 and CDR2 from the germline V gene are MNHEY and SVGAGI. In DNA form, the CDR3 reads TGTGCCAGCAGTTACTCCCTAGCGGGAATCGGGGAGCTGTTTTTT. It codes for CASSYSLAGIGELFF.

The rearrangement uses TRBV27 and TRBJ2-5, with a weak D call TRBD2 (6 bases). Trimming took 5 bases from V and 11 from J, leaving 15 bases between them. This CDR3 region has 12 residues. Per the germline V gene, CDR1 is MNHEY and CDR2 is SMNVEV (reference sequence). For the CDR3, the DNA is TGTGCCAGCAGTCCCCGGTCGGGAGCGCAGTACTTC. Its translation is CASSPRSGAQYF.